The clone carrying this T cell receptor (beta chain) was counted once. V gave up 0 bases and J gave up 6 bases; unmatched junction bases: 10. CDR3 length equals 16 residues. Germline V gene lookup returns CDR1 SGHRS and CDR2 YFSETQ. The data belong to a study of blood T cell repertoires in COVID-19. Turning to the study itself: Samples came from the United States, Italy and Spain, spanning acute and convalescent COVID-19. In each case, the material was cDNA or gDNA derived from T cells, B-cell-depleted T cells, or PBMCs.

The authors' processing: Estimates of nucleated cell counts were drawn from the amplification of reference gene primers. Sequencing was performed with immunoSEQ multiplex PCR; in TCRdb, only in-frame clones are kept and a portion is missing. D and trimming come from the DNA, and the V and J calls and clone size come from that table. This sample yields just under 350,000 clones, of which around four fifths are seen a single time; approximately 3.1% belongs to the top ten. The sequence derives from a young man with active or convalescent COVID-19. V gene TRBV5-1 combines with J gene TRBJ2-7; 9 bases line up with TRBD1. Sequenced input: peripheral blood. The chain's CDR3 is CASSLAGQGPGFEQYF. As DNA, the CDR3 is TGCGCCAGCAGCTTGGCCGGACAGGGGCCCGGGTTCGAGCAGTACTTC.